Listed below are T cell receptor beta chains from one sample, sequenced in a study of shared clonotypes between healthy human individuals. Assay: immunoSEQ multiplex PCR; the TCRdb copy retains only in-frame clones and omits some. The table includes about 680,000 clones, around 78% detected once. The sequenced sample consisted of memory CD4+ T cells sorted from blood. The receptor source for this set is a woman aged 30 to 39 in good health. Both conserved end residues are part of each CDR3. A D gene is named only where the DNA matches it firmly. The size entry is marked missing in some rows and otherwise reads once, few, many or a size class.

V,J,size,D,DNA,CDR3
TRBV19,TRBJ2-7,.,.,TGTGCCAGTCGATTGGATCTGGCTTTCTACGAGCAGTACTTC,CASRLDLAFYEQYF
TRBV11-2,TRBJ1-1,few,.,TGTGCCAGCAGCTCCTATACGAAGGGAGGAACTGAAGCTTTCTTT,CASSSYTKGGTEAFF
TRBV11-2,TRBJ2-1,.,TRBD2,TGTGCCAGCGGCCGGACTAGCGGGAGGCGAGGTGAGCAGTTCTTC,CASGRTSGRRGEQFF
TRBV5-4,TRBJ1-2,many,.,TGTGCCAGCAGGGACGTCTATGGCTACACCTTC,CASRDVYGYTF
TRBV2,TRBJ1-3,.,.,TGTGCCAGCAGTGCCGGGAACTCTGGAAACACCATATATTTT,CASSAGNSGNTIYF
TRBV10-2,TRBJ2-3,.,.,TGCGCCAGCGGTCGGACTACGCGCACAGATACGCAGTATTTT,CASGRTTRTDTQYF
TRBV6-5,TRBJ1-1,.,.,TGTGCCAGCAGTTACTCGAACGTGCCGAACACTGAAGCTTTCTTT,CASSYSNVPNTEAFF
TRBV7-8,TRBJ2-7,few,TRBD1,TGTGCCAGCAGCGCGCAGGGGGCCCGTACCTACGAGCAGTACTTC,CASSAQGARTYEQYF
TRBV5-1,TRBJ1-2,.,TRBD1,TGCGCCAGCAGCTTGGCCCCTCCCGGGGACAGGGGCTATGGCTACACCTTC,CASSLAPPGDRGYGYTF
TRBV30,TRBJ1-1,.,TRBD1,TGTGCCTGGAGTCCGGGACAGGGCTTCGAAGCTTTCTTT,CAWSPGQGFEAFF
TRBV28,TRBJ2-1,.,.,TGTGCCAGCAGTTTGCCTTTCAGGGGGAGGAATGAGCAGTTCTTC,CASSLPFRGRNEQFF
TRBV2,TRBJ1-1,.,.,TGTGCCAGCACCGGGACACGGAGATTCACTGAAGCTTTCTTT,CASTGTRRFTEAFF
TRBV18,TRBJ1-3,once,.,TGTGCCAGCTCCGGGGATTCTGGAAACACCATATATTTT,CASSGDSGNTIYF
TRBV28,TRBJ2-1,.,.,TGTGCCAGCACCGCCGGGAACTACAATGAGCAGTTCTTC,CASTAGNYNEQFF
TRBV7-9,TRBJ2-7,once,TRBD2,TGTGCCAGCAGCCCTAGGGCGGGAGGGCCGCGGGAGCAGTACTTC,CASSPRAGGPREQYF
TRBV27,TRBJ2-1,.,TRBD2,TGTGCCAGCAGTCCCTCCCTGCTAGCGGGAGAACGCCGGCAGTTCTTC,CASSPSLLAGERRQFF
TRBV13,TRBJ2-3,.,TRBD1,TGTGCCAGCAGCTCGAGGACAGGGTCCCATTCCACAGATACGCAGTATTTT,CASSSRTGSHSTDTQYF
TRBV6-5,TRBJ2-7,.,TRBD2,TGTGCCAGCAGTTCGGCTAGCGGATACGAGCAGTACTTC,CASSSASGYEQYF
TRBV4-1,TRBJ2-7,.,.,TGCGCCAGCAGCCAAGTTGCATGGGACACCAGGGGCAACGAGCAGTACTTC,CASSQVAWDTRGNEQYF
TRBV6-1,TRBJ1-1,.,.,TGTGCCAGCAGTGATGGCAGGCTAACTGAAGCTTTCTTT,CASSDGRLTEAFF
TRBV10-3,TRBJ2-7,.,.,TGTGCCATCCTTTCAACAGGCAACTACGAGCAGTACTTC,CAILSTGNYEQYF
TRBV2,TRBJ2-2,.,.,TGTGCCAGCAGTAGCGGCAACACCGGGGAGCTGTTTTTT,CASSSGNTGELFF
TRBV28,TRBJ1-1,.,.,TGTGCCAGCAGTTTATTTTTTGAGGCAGGGGCCGCCTTGGCTGAAGCTTTCTTT,CASSLFFEAGAALAEAFF
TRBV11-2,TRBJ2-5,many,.,TGTGCCAGCAGCCCCAAGGAGACCCAGTACTTC,CASSPKETQYF
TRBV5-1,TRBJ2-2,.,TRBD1,TGCGCCAGCAGCCCCTCCGGACAGGCTCTGAACACCGGGGAGCTGTTTTTT,CASSPSGQALNTGELFF
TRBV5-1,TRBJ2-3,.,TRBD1,TGCGCCAGCAGCTCCCAGGACAGGGGTGGGGATACGCAGTATTTT,CASSSQDRGGDTQYF
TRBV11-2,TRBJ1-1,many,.,TGTGCCAGCAGCTTAGGGTTTTATGGCAGGGAGGACACTGAAGCTTTCTTT,CASSLGFYGREDTEAFF
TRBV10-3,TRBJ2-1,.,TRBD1,TGTGCCATCAGTGAGTCGTCGCCCAGGGGGAATGAGCAGTTCTTC,CAISESSPRGNEQFF
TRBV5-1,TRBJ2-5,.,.,TGCGCCAGCAGCCACGCAGGGGAAGAGACCCAGTACTTC,CASSHAGEETQYF
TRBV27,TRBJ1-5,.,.,TGTGCCAGCAGTTTAAGATCTAGCAATCAGCCCCAGCATTTT,CASSLRSSNQPQHF
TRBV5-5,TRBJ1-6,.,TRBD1,TGTGCCAGCAGCTCCCAGGGGGCGGAATCACCCCTCCACTTT,CASSSQGAESPLHF
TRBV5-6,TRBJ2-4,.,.,TGTGCCAGCAGCCGCTTTGTGACGGTGGAACTAGCCAAAAACATTCAGTACTTC,CASSRFVTVELAKNIQYF
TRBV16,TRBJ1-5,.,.,TGTGCCAGCGCCGGAAGACCTAGCAATCAGCCCCAGCATTTT,CASAGRPSNQPQHF
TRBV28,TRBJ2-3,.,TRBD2,TGTGCCAGCAGTATCATAGCGGGAAAGGCAGATACGCAGTATTTT,CASSIIAGKADTQYF
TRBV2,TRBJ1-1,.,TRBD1,TGTGCCAGCCTGGACAGGGGGCCGGGGACTGAAGCTTTCTTT,CASLDRGPGTEAFF
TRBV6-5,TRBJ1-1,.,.,TGTGCCAGCAGTTTACAGGGTGTCGGGGCAGCTTTCTTT,CASSLQGVGAAFF
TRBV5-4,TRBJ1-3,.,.,TGTGCCAGCAGCGTCGGACAGCTAAGCTCTGGAAACACCATATATTTT,CASSVGQLSSGNTIYF
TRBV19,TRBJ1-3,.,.,TGTGCCAGTAGTATCGGCAGGTCTTCTGGAAACACCATATATTTT,CASSIGRSSGNTIYF
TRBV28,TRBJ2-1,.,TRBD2,TGTGCCAGCAGTACTAGCGGGAGAGGCTCCTACAATGAGCAGTTCTTC,CASSTSGRGSYNEQFF
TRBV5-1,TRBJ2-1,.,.,TGCGCCAGCAGCTTGGATCTGGGGGGTTCCTACAATGAGCAGTTCTTC,CASSLDLGGSYNEQFF
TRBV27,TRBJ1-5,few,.,TGTGCCAGCAGTCCAGGACAGTCTAATCAGCCCCAGCATTTT,CASSPGQSNQPQHF
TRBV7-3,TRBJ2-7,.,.,TGTGCCAGCAGCTTATCCGGGAGTGGCTCCTACGAGCAGTACTTC,CASSLSGSGSYEQYF
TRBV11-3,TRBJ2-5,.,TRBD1,TGTGCCAGCAGCTATGGGACAGAAGAGACCCAGTACTTC,CASSYGTEETQYF
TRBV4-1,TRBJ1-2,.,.,TGCGCCAGCAGCCAAGACAAGGACAGTTCGGTCTATGGCTACACCTTC,CASSQDKDSSVYGYTF
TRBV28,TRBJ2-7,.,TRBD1,TGTGCCAGCAGTCCTTCCCCCCGGGACAGCCATTCCTACGAGCAGTACTTC,CASSPSPRDSHSYEQYF
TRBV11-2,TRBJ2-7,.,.,TGTGCCAGCAGCGCGATTCCAGGTAGCTCCTACGAGCAGTACTTC,CASSAIPGSSYEQYF
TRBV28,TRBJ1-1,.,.,TGTGCCAGCAGTGCCGCCGGGAGGTCTTTCCCTGAAGCTTTCTTT,CASSAAGRSFPEAFF
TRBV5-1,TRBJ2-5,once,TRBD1,TGCGCCAGCAGCGACGGACAGGGGCTGATTGTTGAGACCCAGTACTTC,CASSDGQGLIVETQYF
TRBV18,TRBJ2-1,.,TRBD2,TGTGCCAGCTCACAGAATAGCGGGAGTTTGGGGAATGAGCAGTTCTTC,CASSQNSGSLGNEQFF
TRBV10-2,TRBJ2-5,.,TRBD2,TGCGCCAGCAGGACGGGAGGGGGAGAGACCCAGTACTTC,CASRTGGGETQYF
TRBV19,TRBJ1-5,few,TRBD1,TGTGCCAGTACTAAGGACAGGGCGGGTCAGCCCCAGCATTTT,CASTKDRAGQPQHF
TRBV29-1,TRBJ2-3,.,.,TGCAGCGTTGACCCGACGGGAAGGGGCACAGATACGCAGTATTTT,CSVDPTGRGTDTQYF
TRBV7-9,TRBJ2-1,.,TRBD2,TGTGCCAGCAGCCCGGTGACTAGCGGGAATTATTACAATGAGCAGTTCTTC,CASSPVTSGNYYNEQFF